Presented here are 3 T cell receptor beta chains from one specimen sequenced in a study of spatial heterogeneity in lung cancer. A single record per CDR3 protein comes from TCRdb applying MiXCR to the 5' RACE reads. Here the sample spans roughly 72,000 distinct CDR3 sequences, about 8.2% being singletons. Time point denoted: blood at routine non-recurrence follow-up after resection. The specimen comprised PBMCs, sampled at follow-up. The receptors were sampled from a female donor with early-stage non-small cell lung cancer.

V usage is TRBV11-2 and J usage is TRBJ2-5, with a tentative D call TRBD2 (6 bases). CDR3 length equals 15 residues. V shed 7 bases and J shed 0 bases, with 15 bases lying between them. The germline V gene has CDR1 SGHAT and CDR2 FQNNGV. The CDR3 protein is CASNRGASYQETQYF. CDR3 nucleotide sequence: TGTGCCAGCAACCGCGGGGCTTCGTACCAAGAGACCCAGTACTTC.

This clonotype has a count of ten or more. The rearrangement joins TRBV7-6 to TRBJ2-1, with D possibly TRBD2 on 8 matching bases. V gave up 5 bases and J gave up 3 bases, with 20 bases separating them. Per the germline V gene, CDR1 is SGHVS and CDR2 is FNYEAQ. The CDR3 contains 17 residues. CDR3 nucleotides: TGTGCCAGCAGCCTCGGGGGGGCCGGGACAGTCTACAATGAGCAGTTCTTC. Protein product: CASSLGGAGTVYNEQFF.

This clonotype was seen many times. The rearrangement links TRBV7-9 to TRBJ1-1; D gene ambiguous. The CDR3 runs 14 residues. The germline gives CDR1 SEHNR, CDR2 FQNEAQ (reference sequence). Trimming pared 4 bases from V and 0 bases from J, leaving 9 bases between. The CDR3 loop reads CASSSPSMNTEAFF. The CDR3 DNA follows: TGTGCCAGCAGCTCCCCAAGCATGAACACTGAAGCTTTCTTT.